These T cell receptor beta chains were read from a single sample in a study of beta chain features in type 1 diabetes. Repertoires were generated with immunoSEQ multiplex PCR, while TCRdb's copy carries only in-frame clones and drops some. This table has about 320,000 clones, 12% to 15% appearing once. Material: central memory CD4+ T cells from blood. These receptors were obtained from a man under 40 in good health. Both conserved end residues are part of each CDR3. D genes are given only for firm matches. Not all rows give a size; the values are once, few, many and, for expanded clones, a class.

v_gene,d_gene,j_gene,abundance,CDR3nt,CDR3aa
TRBV9,NA,TRBJ2-4,NA,TGTGCCAGCAGCGTAGTACCGGGTCCCAAAAACATTCAGTACTTC,CASSVVPGPKNIQYF
TRBV5-1,NA,TRBJ1-5,few,TGCGCCAGCAGCCCGGACAATAGCAATCAGCCCCAGCATTTT,CASSPDNSNQPQHF
TRBV7-2,NA,TRBJ2-3,many,TGTGCCAGCAGGGATGGGAACACAGATACGCAGTATTTT,CASRDGNTDTQYF
TRBV6-6,TRBD1,TRBJ1-4,few,TGTGCCAGCAGGCGGGACAGGGGAAGTAATGAAAAACTGTTTTTT,CASRRDRGSNEKLFF
TRBV5-4,NA,TRBJ1-2,NA,TGTGCCACCCAAAGCTCAAGAGGGGCCATTAACTATGGCTACACCTTC,CATQSSRGAINYGYTF
TRBV7-9,TRBD1,TRBJ2-3,few,TGTGCCAGCAGCCCAGGGACAGGGACAGATACGCAGTATTTT,CASSPGTGTDTQYF
TRBV5-1,NA,TRBJ2-3,NA,TGCGCCAGCAGCTTGAATGTGGGCACAGATACGCAGTATTTT,CASSLNVGTDTQYF
TRBV6-5,TRBD1,TRBJ1-1,NA,TGTGCCAGCAGCCAAGGGGGCATCACTGAAGCTTTCTTT,CASSQGGITEAFF
TRBV7-3,NA,TRBJ2-5,NA,TGTGCCAGCAGCTTATCCGGAGGCCCCACCGGGGGTCTGACTCAAGAGACCCAGTACTTC,CASSLSGGPTGGLTQETQYF
TRBV2,NA,TRBJ1-5,few,TGTGCCAGCAGAAAAGGTGGGGGACAAAGCAATCAGCCCCAGCATTTT,CASRKGGGQSNQPQHF
TRBV7-2,NA,TRBJ1-1,NA,TGTGCCAGCAGCTGGCCCGGGGCAGAAGCTTTCTTT,CASSWPGAEAFF
TRBV9,NA,TRBJ2-1,many,TGTGCCAGCAGCCCCCTTGACTCAACCGGCGGTGAGCAGTTCTTC,CASSPLDSTGGEQFF
TRBV5-4,NA,TRBJ2-1,NA,TGTGCCAGCAGCTTGGGTAGCCATTTCGCCAGTGAGCAGTTCTTC,CASSLGSHFASEQFF
TRBV28,NA,TRBJ2-5,many,TGTGCCAGCAGTTTATTAGAAACCCAGTACTTC,CASSLLETQYF
TRBV10-3,NA,TRBJ1-1,few,TGTGCCATCAGTGACAGCCCCGGGGGGACTGAAGCTTTCTTT,CAISDSPGGTEAFF
TRBV11-2,NA,TRBJ2-6,many,TGTGCCAGCAGCTCCTACATATCTGGGGCCAACGTCCTGACTTTC,CASSSYISGANVLTF
TRBV20-1,NA,TRBJ2-1,NA,TGCAGTGCACCCTTCCCGGGACAAGAGGTCTTC,CSAPFPGQEVF
TRBV7-9,TRBD1,TRBJ2-1,NA,TGTGCCAGCAGCCCGGGACAGACAAACAATGAGCAGTTCTTC,CASSPGQTNNEQFF
TRBV7-8,TRBD2,TRBJ2-3,NA,TGTGCCAGCAACCAAGGACTAGCGACGGATACGCAGTATTTT,CASNQGLATDTQYF
TRBV16,NA,TRBJ2-2,few,TGTGCCAGCAGCCAAGGAAGCACCGGGGAGCTGTTTTTT,CASSQGSTGELFF
TRBV14,NA,TRBJ1-2,NA,TGTGCCAGCAGCCAAGAGAAGGGGTTTGGCGGCTACACCTTC,CASSQEKGFGGYTF
TRBV6-6,TRBD2,TRBJ2-1,NA,TGTGCCAGCAGTACAGATAGCGGGAGGGCCTACAATGAGCAGTTCTTC,CASSTDSGRAYNEQFF
TRBV6-6,NA,TRBJ2-7,few,TGTGCCAGCAGTTACTCGGTTCGTTTAGGATTTGAGCAGTACTTC,CASSYSVRLGFEQYF
TRBV5-1,NA,TRBJ2-3,few,TGCGCCAGCAGCTGGAAACAAACAGATACGCAGTATTTT,CASSWKQTDTQYF
TRBV7-9,NA,TRBJ1-1,NA,TGTGCCAGCAGCCCTTCCTGGGGGCTGAACACTGAAGCTTTCTTT,CASSPSWGLNTEAFF
TRBV27,NA,TRBJ1-3,few,TGTGCCAGCAGTTTAGTCGGGACACCGGCCTGGAGCCCGGCAGGTGGAAACACCATATATTTT,CASSLVGTPAWSPAGGNTIYF
TRBV5-4,TRBD2,TRBJ2-3,NA,TGCGCCAGCAGCCAAGGACTAGCGGGATTCACAGATACGCAGTATTTT,CASSQGLAGFTDTQYF
TRBV7-7,NA,TRBJ2-5,NA,TGTGCCAGCTTCCGTGCGGGACGCTCGGAGACCCAGTACTTC,CASFRAGRSETQYF
TRBV5-5,NA,TRBJ2-7,NA,TGTGCCAGCAGGCGTGGCGGGGCCCGCTACGAGCAGTACTTC,CASRRGGARYEQYF
TRBV5-1,NA,TRBJ1-6,NA,TGCGCCAGCAGCTTGGGACAGATTAATTCACCCCTCCACTTT,CASSLGQINSPLHF
TRBV25-1,NA,TRBJ1-4,NA,TGTGCCAGCAGTGAATTTCGGGGGAATAATGAAAAACTGTTTTTT,CASSEFRGNNEKLFF
TRBV6-1,NA,TRBJ2-1,few,TGTGCCAGCCGGAGGGCCCCGAAGGATGAGCAGTTCTTC,CASRRAPKDEQFF
TRBV9,NA,TRBJ1-1,NA,TGTGCCAGCAGCGTGGACGGGGCGCGAACCTATGGGAGGGATCCGGCTTTCTTT,CASSVDGARTYGRDPAFF
TRBV7-9,NA,TRBJ1-2,few,TGTGCCAGCAGCCGGGACGGTGGCTACACCTTC,CASSRDGGYTF
TRBV15,NA,TRBJ2-6,NA,TGTGCCACCAGCAGAGGAACAGGATTCTCCTTTACTGGGGCCAACGTCCTGACTTTC,CATSRGTGFSFTGANVLTF
TRBV7-2,TRBD2,TRBJ2-4,many,TGTGCCAGCAGCTCCTCTCCGGGACTAGCGGGGCTAGCCAAAAACATTCAGTACTTC,CASSSSPGLAGLAKNIQYF
TRBV11-2,TRBD2,TRBJ2-1,few,TGTGCCAGCAGCGCACGACGAGGAGAAGCGGGGGATGAGCAGTTCTTC,CASSARRGEAGDEQFF
TRBV11-2,TRBD1,TRBJ1-2,few,TGCGCCAGCAGCCAGATGACAGGGAACTATGGCTACACCTTC,CASSQMTGNYGYTF
TRBV5-1,TRBD1,TRBJ1-1,NA,TGCGCCAGCACCCATCTCCCTGGGACAGGGAACACTGAAGCTTTCTTT,CASTHLPGTGNTEAFF
TRBV6-1,NA,TRBJ1-5,NA,TGTGCCAGCAGGCTAAAAGGGGTAGGGAATCAGCCCCAGCATTTT,CASRLKGVGNQPQHF
TRBV30,NA,TRBJ1-1,few,TGTGCCTGGAGTCGATGGGGGGGCGATGAGAACACTGAAGCTTTCTTT,CAWSRWGGDENTEAFF
TRBV29-1,TRBD2,TRBJ2-3,few,TGCAGCGCCCGGGAGGGCGCAGATACGCAGTATTTT,CSAREGADTQYF
TRBV18,NA,TRBJ1-1,many,TGTGCCAGCTCACTACAGGGACGTGAAGCTTTCTTT,CASSLQGREAFF
TRBV10-3,TRBD1,TRBJ1-6,NA,TGTGCCATCAGACAGGGGGGAAGGGATTCACCCCTCCACTTT,CAIRQGGRDSPLHF
TRBV9,TRBD1,TRBJ1-5,few,TGTGCCAGCAGTTCCCAGACAGGGGTTCAGCCCCAGCATTTT,CASSSQTGVQPQHF
TRBV10-3,TRBD1,TRBJ1-2,few,TGTGCCATCAGCTATGGACAGGGGGACGGCTACACCTTC,CAISYGQGDGYTF
TRBV10-3,TRBD2,TRBJ2-1,NA,TGTGCCATCAGGAGTCCCGGGACTAGCGGAAACAATGAGCAGTTCTTC,CAIRSPGTSGNNEQFF
TRBV6-6,TRBD1,TRBJ2-7,few,TGTGCCAGCAGTAGGACAGGGGGATGGGAGCAGTACTTC,CASSRTGGWEQYF
TRBV6-1,NA,TRBJ2-4,NA,TGTGCCAGCAGCCCCTTAGGTCTAGCCAAAAACATTCAGTACTTC,CASSPLGLAKNIQYF
TRBV7-2,NA,TRBJ1-6,few,TGTGCCAGCAGCGGGCCGGGGCGGGTCCTTCACTTT,CASSGPGRVLHF
TRBV7-6,TRBD2,TRBJ2-3,few,TGTGCCAGCAGCTTACGTACCGGGACTAGCGGGGGGGGCAGCACAGATACGCAGTATTTT,CASSLRTGTSGGGSTDTQYF
TRBV7-8,NA,TRBJ2-5,few,TGTGCCAGCAGCCCAAGGGGAAGAGAGCGAGAGACCCAGTACTTC,CASSPRGRERETQYF
TRBV5-4,NA,TRBJ2-5,few,TGTGCCAGCAGCCCGAGAGACGGCCAAGAGACCCAGTACTTC,CASSPRDGQETQYF
TRBV19,NA,TRBJ2-3,NA,TGTGCCAGTCACTCATCAGGGCGGGATACGCAGTATTTT,CASHSSGRDTQYF
TRBV7-2,NA,TRBJ2-3,few,TGTGCCAGCAGCTCCCTCGGGGGCTACACAGATACGCAGTATTTT,CASSSLGGYTDTQYF
TRBV6-6,NA,TRBJ2-5,NA,TGTGCCAGCAGTTACTCGGGTCGGGAGACCCAGTACTTC,CASSYSGRETQYF